A selection of T cell receptor beta chains follows, all from one sample in a study of tumor-infiltrating lymphocytes in primary liver carcinoma. TCRdb processed the multiplex PCR reads anew with MiXCR; each CDR3 protein has one entry. The table has fewer than 85,000 distinct CDR3 sequences, 65% to 75% seen once; the top ten hold approximately 27%. The sequenced sample consisted of tumor-adjacent normal liver tissue. The receptors shown here come from a man in his forties with primary liver carcinoma and hepatitis B virus infection. The CDR3 runs from the conserved cysteine through the conserved F or W. D genes are given only for firm matches. Some rows mark clone size as missing; the rest say once, few, many or name a class of expanded clone.

CDR3 length	clone size	J gene	D gene	V gene	CDR3 DNA	CDR3 protein
17	NA	TRBJ2-7	NA	TRBV11-2	TGTGCCAGCAATGGAACCCTGGGGCTGATTTGCCTAAATGAGCAGTACTTC	CASNGTLGLICLNEQYF
15	NA	TRBJ2-1	NA	TRBV4-3	TGCGCCTGCAACCGGGGCAGTGGGAGTTATGATGAACAGTTCTTC	CACNRGSGSYDEQFF
12	NA	TRBJ2-2	NA	TRBV14	TGTGCCAGCAGCCAAGATACCGGGGAGCTGTTATTT	CASSQDTGELLF
21	NA	TRBJ1-2	NA	TRBV10-2	TGCGCCAGCAGTGAGGGCTTATTGTCGGGGGGTAGCCGAATATTGGGTTATGGCTACACCTTC	CASSEGLLSGGSRILGYGYTF
12	NA	TRBJ2-7	NA	TRBV10-3	TGTGCCATCAGTGAAACCGAGCAGGAGCAGTACTTC	CAISETEQEQYF
15	NA	TRBJ1-4	NA	TRBV7-9	TGTGCCAGCAGCGCTCAGGGGCGGGTAGAAGAAAAACTGTTTTTT	CASSAQGRVEEKLFF
14	NA	TRBJ1-1	NA	TRBV6-1	TGTGCCAGCAGTGAAGCCTCGAGGGGCACTGAAGCTTTCTTT	CASSEASRGTEAFF
14	NA	TRBJ1-4	TRBD1	TRBV4-1	TGCACCAGCAGCTGGGGGCAGGGGGGTGAAATACTGTTTTTT	CTSSWGQGGEILFF
15	many	TRBJ2-7	NA	TRBV5-6	TGTGCCAGCAGCTGGGAACGGGGTTATGGAGGCGAGCAGTACTTC	CASSWERGYGGEQYF
15	many	TRBJ1-1	TRBD1	TRBV28	TGTGCCAGCAGTAGTCTCGGACAGGGGAACACTGAAGCTTTCTTT	CASSSLGQGNTEAFF